These T cell receptor beta chains were read from a single sample in a study of STAT5B mutations in CD4+ large granular lymphocyte leukemia. Clones were sequenced by immunoSEQ multiplex PCR, and TCRdb holds only the in-frame ones, with some missing. Seen here are tens of thousands of clones, approximately 75% observed once, and the top ten hold approximately 4.1%. Material: CD4+ T cells from blood buffy coats. All receptors derive from a human donor in good health. Each CDR3 is given with its conserved first and last residue. D genes are given only for firm matches. The size of a clone is reported for some rows only, either as once, few or many, or as a class for expanded clones.

>TRBJ1-1|-|-|TRBV2
CASRDGVNTEAFF
TGTGCCAGCAGGGACGGTGTCAACACTGAAGCTTTCTTT
>TRBJ2-3|-|TRBD2|TRBV4-2
CASSQRLAGEPSDTQYF
TGTGCCAGCAGCCAAAGGCTAGCGGGAGAGCCCTCGGATACGCAGTATTTT
>TRBJ1-4|-|-|TRBV7-2
CASSLEGEVGYSTNEKLFF
TGTGCCAGCAGCTTGGAAGGGGAGGTGGGGTATTCAACTAATGAAAAACTGTTTTTT
>TRBJ2-6|-|-|TRBV7-9
CASRTSRVGGGSGANVLTF
TGTGCCAGCCGGACAAGCAGGGTAGGGGGTGGCTCTGGGGCCAACGTCCTGACTTTC
>TRBJ2-3|-|-|TRBV18
CASSPSGGLTDTQYF
TGTGCCAGCTCACCGTCTGGGGGTCTCACAGATACGCAGTATTTT
>TRBJ1-1|-|-|TRBV6-1
CASRGRDVMNTEAFF
TGTGCCAGCAGGGGCCGGGACGTTATGAACACTGAAGCTTTCTTT
>TRBJ1-6|once|TRBD1|TRBV28
CASGNRQGGNSPLHF
TGTGCCAGCGGGAACCGACAGGGGGGCAATTCACCCCTCCACTTT
>TRBJ2-1|-|TRBD1|TRBV11-2
CASSSQGSEQFF
TGTGCCAGCAGCTCACAGGGGTCTGAGCAGTTCTTC
>TRBJ2-3|-|-|TRBV5-1
CASSLSTITSTDTQYF
TGCGCCAGCAGCTTGTCGACTATAACCTCCACAGATACGCAGTATTTT
>TRBJ2-7|-|TRBD2|TRBV6-1
CASRLDSGSSYEQYF
TGTGCCAGCAGACTAGATAGCGGGAGCTCCTACGAGCAGTACTTC
>TRBJ2-7|-|-|TRBV6-5
CASTPSRGSWYEQYF
TGTGCCAGCACTCCGTCGAGGGGGAGCTGGTACGAGCAGTACTTC